Below, 30 T cell receptor beta chains from the same sample are listed, as sequenced in a study of blood T cells in healthy people across ages (dated by TCRdb to the mid-2010s). Libraries were prepared through 5' RACE. The sequencer listed for this sample is Illumina HiSeq 2500. A second PCR of about 7 to 12 cycles was run with a J-beta primer mix and a sample-barcoded 5' primer. TCRdb itself trimmed the public reads at Q25 with fastp, ran MiXCR and retained productive beta chains. Duplicate CDR3 protein sequences are folded into a single record with the most common DNA and genes. This sample comprises about 650,000 distinct CDR3 sequences, 52% of them detected only once. Around an eighth of the sample is held by the ten biggest clonotypes. The sample was blood. These TCRs come from an elderly woman in good health.

This clonotype was picked up many times. This chain uses TRBV12-3 or TRBV12-4 with TRBJ2-7, with TRBD1 matching 7 bases. CDR3 length: 14 residues. V lost 5 bases and J lost 1; bases outside the gene matches: 5. DNA of the CDR3: TGTGCCAGCAGTATCGCGACAGGGTCCTACGAGCAGTACTTC. Residues: CASSIATGSYEQYF.

This clonotype was detected many times. The chain has TRBV9 and TRBJ2-5; no clear D. V was trimmed by 1 base and J by 5 bases, leaving 9 bases between them. This CDR3 is 13 amino acids long. Germline CDR1 and CDR2: SGDLS and YYNGEE. DNA of the CDR3: TGTGCCAGCAGCGTAATGGGGTCGGAGACCCAGTACTTC. Translation: CASSVMGSETQYF. Full variable domain (missing parts from reference TRBV9 and TRBJ2-5): DSGVTQTPKHLITATGQRVTLRCSPRSGDLSVYWYQQSLDQGLQFLIQYYNGEERAKGNILERFSAQQFPDLHSELNLSSLELGDSALYFCASSVMGSETQYFGPGTRLLVL.

This clonotype appeared many times. This chain joins TRBV2 and TRBJ2-3; D might be TRBD1 (5 bases). CDR1 SNHLY and CDR2 FYNNEI come from the germline V gene. V was pared by 1 base and J by 8 bases, with 13 bases between. This CDR3 has 14 amino acids. The CDR3 DNA reads as TGTGCCAGCAGTGAAGGTCAGGGATTTGGTACGCAGTATTTT. This encodes CASSEGQGFGTQYF.

This clonotype was seen just once. This chain joins TRBV29-1 and TRBJ2-7, with D possibly being TRBD1 (6 bases). Per the germline V gene, CDR1 is SQVTM and CDR2 is ANQGSEA. CDR3 length equals 12 residues. The V and J ends lost 6 bases and 3 bases respectively, with 12 bases between them. CDR3 sequence: CSVAEDSYEQYF. The DNA of the CDR3 is TGCAGCGTCGCCGAGGACAGCTACGAGCAGTACTTC.

V is TRBV20-1 and J is TRBJ2-3; maybe TRBD2 (6 bases). The germline CDR1 and CDR2 sequences are DFQATT and SNEGSKA (reference sequence). The length of the CDR3 is 16 residues. V shed 0 bases and J shed 1 base, with 14 bases lying between them. CDR3 DNA: TGCAGTGCTAGAGATCACGGGGGAGTTGGCACAGATACGCAGTATTTT. Protein sequence: CSARDHGGVGTDTQYF.

V is TRBV25-1 and J is TRBJ2-2; D is ambiguous. Between the trimmed V and J ends, which lost 3 bases and 4 bases, there was a span of 12 bases. The length of the CDR3 is 15 residues. Germline values: CDR1 MGHDK, CDR2 SYGVNS. The CDR3 DNA sequence: TGTGCCAGCAGTGATACCAGACGAAGCACCGGGGAGCTGTTTTTT. This encodes CASSDTRRSTGELFF.

Notes on this clonotype: A much more abundant neighbour one base away suggests this may be a read error. The chain uses TRBV5-1 and TRBJ2-1; D perhaps matches TRBD1 (6 bases). The J call is uncertain, as TRBJ2-7 better fits the DNA end. Germline V gene sequence: CDR1 SGHRS, CDR2 YFSETQ. The CDR3 contains 16 residues. The CDR3 spells CASSLGGTLPYNEQYF. CDR3 in DNA: TGCGCCAGCAGCCTAGGGGGTACACTTCCCTACAATGAGCAGTACTTC.

Comment on this clonotype: At one of its ends the junction is not consistent with the germline gene, which may arise from a read error. The chain links TRBV3-1 to TRBJ2-5; 12 nucleotides match TRBD1. Near its end, the DNA agrees better with TRBJ2-7, so the J call may be wrong. The CDR3 length is 14 residues. Germline loops: CDR1 LGHDT, CDR2 YNNKEL (reference sequence). CDR3 loop: CANSQGTGGGEQYF. DNA of the CDR3: TGTGCCAACAGCCAAGGGACAGGGGGCGGCGAGCAGTACTTC.

This clonotype was counted many times. V is TRBV4-1 and J is TRBJ2-7; TRBD1 is a possible D gene (6 bases). CDR3 size: 14 residues. V was trimmed by 4 bases and J by 0 bases, leaving 10 bases between them. In germline, CDR1 is MGHRA, CDR2 YSYEKL. The CDR3 sequence is CASSLRTVSYEQYF. The CDR3, as DNA: TGCGCCAGCAGCCTCAGGACAGTCTCCTACGAGCAGTACTTC.

Here the CDR3 DNA reads TGTGCCAGCTGCCCCCTTAAGGCCCGCTATGGCTACACCTTC. Its translation is CASCPLKARYGYTF. The chain recombines TRBV12-3 or TRBV12-4 with TRBJ1-2; D is uncertain. The CDR3 loop spans 14 amino acids. With 8 bases removed from V and 4 bases from J, the gap between germline ends came to 17 bases.

The rearrangement uses TRBV20-1 and TRBJ2-1, with a tentative D call TRBD1 (6 bases). CDR1 is DFQATT, CDR2 SNEGSKA, per germline (reference sequence). V was shortened by 6 bases and J by 8 bases, with 23 bases between the two germline ends. CDR3 length: 15 amino acids. This CDR3 reads CSAPTGTSIKYEQFF. Here the CDR3 DNA reads TGCAGTGCGCCGACGGGGACAAGCATCAAGTATGAGCAGTTCTTC.

This clonotype occurred once. J is TRBJ2-6 and V is TRBV2; the match to TRBD1 covers 8 bases. Trimming cost V 10 bases and J 0 bases; bases outside gene matches: 14. This CDR3 comprises 18 residues. The V gene's germline CDR1 is SNHLY and CDR2 FYNNEI. CDR3 sequence (DNA): TGTGCCACGAAAATCGCCAGGGGGCAGACCTCTGGGGCCAACGTCCTGACTTTC. This sequence encodes CATKIARGQTSGANVLTF.

V and J are TRBV18 and TRBJ2-1, with D hard to call. CDR3 length: 13 residues. Germline-derived CDR1 and CDR2 are KGHSH and LQKENI. V was trimmed by 5 bases and J by 5 bases, leaving 10 bases between them. CDR3 protein: CASSWGIDNEQFF. The CDR3 coding sequence is TGTGCCAGCTCATGGGGTATCGACAATGAGCAGTTCTTC. The entire variable domain, with the rest obtained from reference TRBV18 and TRBJ2-1, is as follows: NAGVMQNPRHLVRRRGQEARLRCSPMKGHSHVYWYRQLPEEGLKFMVYLQKENIIDESGMPKERFSAEFPKEGPSILRIQQVVRGDSAAYFCASSWGIDNEQFFGPGTRLTVL.

This clonotype was detected only once. The chain combines TRBV6-5 with TRBJ2-3; D remains unclear. V lost 0 bases and J 3 bases, leaving 7 bases between the germline ends. The CDR3 covers 14 residues. Per the germline V gene, CDR1 is MNHEY and CDR2 is SVGAGI. In nucleotides, the CDR3 is TGTGCCAGCAGTTACTCGACGGCTACAGATACGCAGTATTTT. Protein product: CASSYSTATDTQYF.

The chain carries TRBV5-1 and TRBJ2-1; 8 nucleotides line up with TRBD2. Trimming cost V 5 bases and J 9 bases; bases outside gene matches: 10. Germline values: CDR1 SGHRS, CDR2 YFSETQ. The CDR3 loop spans 14 amino acids. CDR3 protein: CASRVSGVASEQFF. Here the CDR3 DNA reads TGCGCCAGCAGGGTTAGCGGGGTAGCCAGTGAGCAGTTCTTC. Full variable domain (rest looked up from reference TRBV5-1 and TRBJ2-1): KAGVTQTPRYLIKTRGQQVTLSCSPISGHRSVSWYQQTPGQGLQFLFEYFSETQRNKGNFPGRFSGRQFSNSRSEMNVSTLELGDSALYLCASRVSGVASEQFFGPGTRLTVL.

This clonotype has a handful of counts. CDR3 residues: CASSLRGLMTGELFF. The CDR3 DNA reads TGTGCCAGCAGTCTCAGGGGATTAATGACCGGGGAGCTGTTTTTT. The chain has TRBV12-3 or TRBV12-4 and TRBJ2-2; tentative D call: TRBD1 (6 bases). The CDR3 is 15 amino acids. V lost 5 bases and J 5 bases, leaving 15 bases between the germline ends.

This clonotype was counted many times. This chain uses TRBV6-6 with TRBJ1-2, with 8 positions matching TRBD1. V lost 4 bases and J lost 7; bases outside the gene matches: 2. From germline, CDR1 is MNHNY and CDR2 SVGAGI (reference sequence). The CDR3 totals 12 residues. Here the CDR3 DNA reads TGTGCCAGCAGTTCGACAGGGGTTGGCTACACCTTC. This codes for CASSSTGVGYTF.

This clonotype was seen a few times. The V call is TRBV7-2, the J call TRBJ2-5, with 9 bases fitting TRBD2. V gave up 7 bases and J gave up 2 bases; unmatched junction bases: 5. The CDR3 runs to 14 residues. Germline CDR1 is SGHTA and CDR2 is FQGNSA. For the CDR3, the DNA is TGTGCCAGCACCATAGCGGGGGTGCAAGAGACCCAGTACTTC. It yields the protein CASTIAGVQETQYF.

As concerns this clonotype: With a much larger clone just one base away, this may be a read error. J is TRBJ2-1 and V is TRBV20-1, with 7 bases lining up with TRBD2. CDR3 length equals 13 residues. Per germline, CDR1 DFQATT and CDR2 SNEGSKA (reference sequence). The DNA of the CDR3 is TGCAGGGCTAGCAGCGCGGGGGTTTATGAGCAGTTCTTC. It yields the protein CRASSAGVYEQFF.

The V gene is TRBV29-1, the J gene TRBJ2-7; TRBD1 aligns across 7 bases. J was trimmed by 3 bases and V by 7 bases; bases with no gene match: 9. From germline, CDR1 is SQVTM and CDR2 ANQGSEA. The CDR3 covers 13 residues. Here the CDR3 reads CSGSTTGIYEQYF. The CDR3 DNA is TGCAGCGGTTCCACGACAGGGATCTACGAGCAGTACTTC.

The chain uses TRBV20-1 and TRBJ1-1; D is ambiguous. The germline CDR1 and CDR2 sequences are DFQATT and SNEGSKA (reference sequence). V was pared by 4 bases and J by 1 base, with 13 bases between. This CDR3 contains 14 residues. CDR3 nucleotides: TGCAGTGCTAAAAAAGAGCCCAGGAACACTGAAGCTTTCTTT. The encoded protein is CSAKKEPRNTEAFF.

The rearrangement uses TRBV20-1 and TRBJ2-5; D gene ambiguous. The DNA end is a closer match to TRBJ2-7, so the J assignment may be wrong. This CDR3 region has 14 residues. CDR1 and CDR2 from the germline V gene are DFQATT and SNEGSKA (reference sequence). The CDR3 sequence is CSARGGPNSYEQYF. CDR3 sequence (DNA): TGCAGTGCTAGAGGTGGACCGAACTCCTACGAGCAGTACTTC.

This clonotype was seen many times. The chain carries TRBV20-1 and TRBJ2-7, with 7 bases matching TRBD2. Per germline, CDR1 DFQATT and CDR2 SNEGSKA (reference sequence). V dropped 5 bases and J dropped 1; count of bases not matched to a gene: 5. This CDR3 region has 13 residues. The CDR3 here is CSAQTGGSYEQYF. CDR3 nucleotides: TGCAGTGCTCAGACGGGGGGTTCCTACGAGCAGTACTTC.

CDR3 region: CASSEGGMGAYEQYF. The CDR3 DNA follows: TGCGCCAGCAGTGAAGGGGGTATGGGGGCTTACGAGCAGTACTTC. V gene TRBV10-1 combines with J gene TRBJ2-4, with D possibly being TRBD1 (6 bases). The assigned J gene may be wrong: the sequence end matches TRBJ2-7 better. CDR1 and CDR2 from the germline V gene are WNHNN and SYGVQD (reference sequence). CDR3 length: 15 residues.

The CDR3 nucleotides are TGTGCCACCAGTGGGGGGGGTTTAGGGGAGACCCAGTACTTC. Protein: CATSGGGLGETQYF. The chain joins TRBV24-1 to TRBJ2-5; the match to TRBD2 covers 7 bases. V lost 5 bases and J lost 5; bases outside the gene matches: 7. The CDR3 loop spans 14 amino acids. CDR1 and CDR2 (germline): KGHDR, SFDVKD.

J is TRBJ2-1 and V is TRBV7-2, with TRBD1 identical over 8 bases. This CDR3 comprises 14 residues. The junction had 8 bases not matched to a gene; V was cut back by 3 bases and J by 10 bases. Germline V gene data show CDR1 as SGHTA and CDR2 as FQGNSA. CDR3 sequence: CASSFGQGRDEQFF. In DNA, the CDR3 is TGTGCCAGCAGCTTCGGACAGGGAAGGGACGAGCAGTTCTTC.

In the case of this clonotype: Sequence at one end of the junction differs from germline and may be a read error. This chain uses TRBV7-9 with TRBJ2-1, with D possibly matching TRBD2 (5 bases). The DNA end lines up better with TRBJ2-7; the J call may be wrong. The CDR3 loop spans 14 amino acids. From germline, CDR1 is SEHNR and CDR2 FQNEAQ (reference sequence). This chain's CDR3 is CAGSLSGSYNEQYF. CDR3 in DNA: TGTGCCGGCAGCTTAAGCGGATCCTACAATGAGCAGTACTTC.

On this clonotype itself: Just one base apart from a much larger clone, this may be a read error. V and J are TRBV10-2 and TRBJ2-3; perhaps TRBD2 as D (6 bases). V shed 1 base and J shed 8 bases, with 16 bases lying between them. CDR3 length: 15 amino acids. CDR1 is WSHSY, CDR2 SAAADI, per germline. The CDR3 region is CASSELRQRVGTQYF. CDR3 nucleotide sequence: TGCGCCAGCAGTGAGTTGCGGCAGCGGGTCGGTACGCAGTATTTT.

The V call is TRBV5-1, the J call TRBJ2-3; possibly TRBD2 for D (6 bases). Trimming stripped 3 bases from V and 0 bases from J, with 11 bases between. Germline V gene lookup returns CDR1 SGHRS and CDR2 YFSETQ. CDR3 length: 15 residues. The CDR3 DNA is TGCGCCAGCAGCTCTAGCGTCGGTAGCACAGATACGCAGTATTTT. This translates into CASSSSVGSTDTQYF.

For this clonotype: This may be a read error: a much more frequent sequence differs by one nucleotide. The chain couples TRBV6-6 to TRBJ2-1; D is unresolved. The J call is uncertain, as TRBJ2-7 better fits the DNA end. CDR3 length: 12 residues. In germline, CDR1 is MNHNY, CDR2 SVGAGI (reference sequence). CDR3 DNA sequence: TGTGCCAGCAGTTACGGGTACAGTGAGCAGTACTTC. This gives the protein CASSYGYSEQYF.